The present T cell receptor (beta chain) was sequenced within a study of human T cells and chemical hapten exposure. Study context: DPC 0.01% went on the upper back by patch test, with reading at 6 days.

The germline V gene has CDR1 DFQATT and CDR2 SNEGSKA (reference sequence). Trimming stripped 3 bases from V and 5 bases from J, with 12 bases between. This CDR3 has 13 residues. This clonotype was picked up a small number of times. TCRdb re-analysed the RACE reads in MiXCR, keeping a single row per CDR3 protein. The sample includes about 380,000 distinct CDR3 sequences, roughly 5% seen only once; the top ten take roughly 2.4%. As to time point: patch test 1, 2 weeks after DPC sensitization. Treatment of the sample: therapeutic diphenylcyclopropenone sensitization with weekly scalp DPC. Sample donors consisted of patients with alopecia, aged 18 to 70 years, who were suitable for DPC.

The sequence was obtained from a woman in her forties or fifties with alopecia areata. Some clones in this sample may be carry-over from other donors' samples. This chain links TRBV20-1 with TRBJ2-3; TRBD2 might be the D (6 bases). Specimen: whole blood, collected in connection with sensitization to the hapten diphenylcyclopropenone (DPC). The CDR3 reads CSARDYGGDTQYF. Here the CDR3 DNA reads TGCAGTGCTAGGGACTATGGGGGAGATACGCAGTATTTT.